A selection of T cell receptor beta chains follows, all from one sample in a study of CD8+CD57+ T cells in acquired aplastic anemia. TCRdb re-called the reads with MiXCR, one entry per CDR3 protein. The data contain around 190,000 distinct CDR3 sequences, around 59% of them singletons. Sequencing was performed on sorted CD4+, CD8+, or CD8+CD57+ T cells (not recorded which) from PBMCs. The receptors shown here come from a human donor in good health, serving as a control. CDR3s include the opening cysteine and the closing phenylalanine or tryptophan. Fields, in order: clone size, J gene, D gene, V gene, CDR3 protein, CDR3 DNA. The D gene is left open where the match is weak. For some rows the clone size is stated as once, few or many, or as a class when expanded; others skip it.

abundance: many
j_gene: TRBJ2-5
d_gene: TRBD2
v_gene: TRBV28
CDR3aa: CASSLGGGMETQYF
CDR3nt: TGTGCCAGCAGTTTGGGCGGGGGGATGGAGACCCAGTACTTC

abundance: few
j_gene: TRBJ2-7
d_gene: .
v_gene: TRBV2
CDR3aa: CTSSPNGGYEQYF
CDR3nt: TGTACCAGCAGCCCAAATGGAGGCTACGAGCAGTACTTC

abundance: .
j_gene: TRBJ2-4
d_gene: TRBD1
v_gene: TRBV19
CDR3aa: CASSIEGRGSKNIQYF
CDR3nt: TGTGCCAGTAGTATAGAAGGCAGGGGGTCCAAAAACATTCAGTACTTC

abundance: .
j_gene: TRBJ2-7
d_gene: .
v_gene: TRBV10-2
CDR3aa: CAISETLKRAYEQYF
CDR3nt: TGCGCCATCAGTGAGACCCTCAAGAGGGCCTACGAGCAGTACTTC

abundance: once
j_gene: TRBJ2-5
d_gene: .
v_gene: TRBV20-1
CDR3aa: CSAGRLGEETQYF
CDR3nt: TGCAGTGCTGGAAGACTAGGGGAAGAGACCCAGTACTTC

abundance: many
j_gene: TRBJ1-2
d_gene: TRBD1
v_gene: TRBV20-1
CDR3aa: CSASGQGYGYTF
CDR3nt: TGCAGTGCTAGTGGACAGGGCTATGGCTACACCTTC

abundance: many
j_gene: TRBJ2-3
d_gene: .
v_gene: TRBV4-3
CDR3aa: CASSQEPTTDTQYF
CDR3nt: TGCGCCAGCAGCCAAGAACCGACCACAGATACGCAGTATTTT

abundance: .
j_gene: TRBJ2-2
d_gene: TRBD1
v_gene: TRBV10-2
CDR3aa: CASSVGRGLGGGELFF
CDR3nt: TGCGCCAGCAGTGTAGGCAGGGGGCTCGGTGGCGGGGAGCTGTTTTTT

abundance: .
j_gene: TRBJ1-1
d_gene: .
v_gene: TRBV29-1
CDR3aa: CSVEEWRGTEAFF
CDR3nt: TGCAGCGTTGAAGAGTGGAGAGGCACTGAAGCTTTCTTT

abundance: .
j_gene: TRBJ2-5
d_gene: .
v_gene: TRBV5-8
CDR3aa: CASSLTQYF
CDR3nt: TGCGCCAGCAGCTTGACTCAGTACTTC

abundance: .
j_gene: TRBJ1-6
d_gene: .
v_gene: TRBV20-1
CDR3aa: CSAGIGQSNSPLHF
CDR3nt: TGCAGTGCTGGAATCGGACAGTCCAATTCACCCCTCCACTTT

abundance: .
j_gene: TRBJ2-7
d_gene: .
v_gene: TRBV6-2/TRBV6-3
CDR3aa: CASSQPLDSPYEQYF
CDR3nt: TGTGCCAGCAGCCAACCCCTGGACAGTCCCTACGAGCAGTACTTC

abundance: .
j_gene: TRBJ2-1
d_gene: .
v_gene: TRBV27
CDR3aa: CASSSRDHLNEQFF
CDR3nt: TGTGCCAGCAGTTCCCGGGACCACCTGAATGAGCAGTTCTTC

abundance: .
j_gene: TRBJ1-2
d_gene: .
v_gene: TRBV7-9
CDR3aa: CASSPIGRGNYGYTF
CDR3nt: TGTGCCAGCAGCCCGATTGGGCGGGGGAACTATGGCTACACCTTC

abundance: .
j_gene: TRBJ1-6
d_gene: TRBD1
v_gene: TRBV19
CDR3aa: CASSPTGGSSPLHF
CDR3nt: TGTGCCAGTAGCCCGACAGGGGGATCTTCACCCCTCCACTTT

abundance: .
j_gene: TRBJ2-5
d_gene: TRBD2
v_gene: TRBV6-4
CDR3aa: CASSLSGTSGATLYF
CDR3nt: TGTGCCAGCAGTCTCTCCGGGACTAGCGGGGCCACCCTGTACTTC

abundance: .
j_gene: TRBJ1-1
d_gene: .
v_gene: TRBV2
CDR3aa: CASSFVAEAFF
CDR3nt: TGTGCCAGCAGCTTTGTAGCTGAAGCTTTCTTT

abundance: many
j_gene: TRBJ1-2
d_gene: .
v_gene: TRBV6-5
CDR3aa: CASSTPGTGYTF
CDR3nt: TGTGCCAGCAGCACCCCGGGGACAGGCTACACCTTC

abundance: once
j_gene: TRBJ2-7
d_gene: .
v_gene: TRBV20-1
CDR3aa: CSARARGRYSYEQYF
CDR3nt: TGCAGTGCTAGAGCAAGGGGCAGATACTCCTACGAGCAGTACTTC

abundance: .
j_gene: TRBJ1-2
d_gene: .
v_gene: TRBV6-1
CDR3aa: CASSKAPAAGGIGYTF
CDR3nt: TGTGCCAGCAGCAAAGCCCCGGCGGCGGGGGGAATTGGCTACACCTTC

abundance: many
j_gene: TRBJ1-5
d_gene: .
v_gene: TRBV7-2
CDR3aa: CASRLTINQPQHF
CDR3nt: TGTGCCAGCAGACTCACTATCAATCAGCCCCAGCATTTT

abundance: once
j_gene: TRBJ1-2
d_gene: .
v_gene: TRBV20-1
CDR3aa: CSAMETGGYGYTF
CDR3nt: TGCAGTGCTATGGAGACAGGAGGCTATGGCTACACCTTC

abundance: .
j_gene: TRBJ1-5
d_gene: .
v_gene: TRBV19
CDR3aa: CASSSNPGQHF
CDR3nt: TGTGCCAGTAGTAGCAATCCGGGACAGCATTTT

abundance: .
j_gene: TRBJ1-5
d_gene: .
v_gene: TRBV19
CDR3aa: CASSSGPQVRAQHF
CDR3nt: TGTGCCAGTAGTAGCGGTCCCCAGGTAAGGGCCCAGCATTTT

abundance: many
j_gene: TRBJ1-1
d_gene: .
v_gene: TRBV29-1
CDR3aa: CSVKRQDNTEAFF
CDR3nt: TGCAGCGTTAAAAGACAGGATAACACTGAAGCTTTCTTT

abundance: once
j_gene: TRBJ2-1
d_gene: .
v_gene: TRBV24-1
CDR3aa: CATSEGGEARQFF
CDR3nt: TGTGCCACCAGTGAGGGCGGGGAGGCGCGGCAGTTCTTC

abundance: .
j_gene: TRBJ2-1
d_gene: TRBD1
v_gene: TRBV7-9
CDR3aa: CASSRDSFPLSYNEQFF
CDR3nt: TGTGCCAGCAGCAGGGACAGCTTTCCTCTATCCTACAATGAGCAGTTCTTC

abundance: .
j_gene: TRBJ2-3
d_gene: .
v_gene: TRBV6-1
CDR3aa: CASSLRDTDTQYF
CDR3nt: TGTGCCAGCAGTCTCCGCGACACAGATACGCAGTATTTT

abundance: many
j_gene: TRBJ2-5
d_gene: TRBD2
v_gene: TRBV20-1
CDR3aa: CSARSSSGGARETQYF
CDR3nt: TGCAGTGCTAGAAGCTCTAGCGGGGGGGCGCGAGAGACCCAGTACTTC

abundance: few
j_gene: TRBJ1-2
d_gene: .
v_gene: TRBV28
CDR3aa: CASIGSYGYTF
CDR3nt: TGTGCCAGCATCGGCAGCTATGGCTACACCTTC

abundance: many
j_gene: TRBJ2-1
d_gene: .
v_gene: TRBV6-2/TRBV6-3
CDR3aa: CASSYSGRGDEQFF
CDR3nt: TGTGCCAGCAGTTACTCGGGAAGGGGCGATGAGCAGTTCTTC

abundance: .
j_gene: TRBJ2-1
d_gene: .
v_gene: TRBV2
CDR3aa: CAGHRVGDEQFF
CDR3nt: TGTGCCGGGCACAGGGTCGGGGATGAGCAGTTCTTC

abundance: .
j_gene: TRBJ2-7
d_gene: .
v_gene: TRBV7-6
CDR3aa: CASSYEGYEQYF
CDR3nt: TGTGCCAGCAGCTATGAGGGTTACGAGCAGTACTTC

abundance: once
j_gene: TRBJ2-1
d_gene: .
v_gene: TRBV7-3
CDR3aa: CASSLTGAHNEQFF
CDR3nt: TGTGCCAGCAGCTTAACCGGGGCCCACAATGAGCAGTTCTTC

abundance: .
j_gene: TRBJ2-5
d_gene: TRBD1
v_gene: TRBV5-1
CDR3aa: CASGQQETQYF
CDR3nt: TGCGCCTCGGGACAGCAAGAGACCCAGTACTTC

abundance: .
j_gene: TRBJ1-2
d_gene: TRBD1
v_gene: TRBV29-1
CDR3aa: CSVERQGAYYGYTF
CDR3nt: TGCAGCGTGGAAAGACAGGGGGCTTACTATGGCTACACCTTC

abundance: .
j_gene: TRBJ1-1
d_gene: .
v_gene: TRBV9
CDR3aa: CASSVDLLNTEAFF
CDR3nt: TGTGCCAGCAGCGTAGATTTGCTGAACACTGAAGCTTTCTTT

abundance: few
j_gene: TRBJ2-7
d_gene: .
v_gene: TRBV20-1
CDR3aa: CSARDLDSSYEQYF
CDR3nt: TGCAGTGCTAGAGATCTGGACAGCTCCTACGAGCAGTACTTC

abundance: .
j_gene: TRBJ2-7
d_gene: .
v_gene: TRBV19
CDR3aa: CASGLMYGEQYF
CDR3nt: TGTGCCAGTGGACTAATGTACGGCGAGCAGTACTTC

abundance: .
j_gene: TRBJ2-1
d_gene: TRBD1
v_gene: TRBV10-3
CDR3aa: CAINPTGGNNEQFF
CDR3nt: TGTGCCATCAACCCGACAGGGGGAAACAATGAGCAGTTCTTC

abundance: many
j_gene: TRBJ2-1
d_gene: TRBD1
v_gene: TRBV24-1
CDR3aa: CATSDFGTGDYNEQFF
CDR3nt: TGTGCCACCAGTGATTTCGGGACAGGGGACTACAATGAGCAGTTCTTC

abundance: once
j_gene: TRBJ1-2
d_gene: .
v_gene: TRBV5-1
CDR3aa: CASSLGTPGTPYGYTF
CDR3nt: TGCGCCAGCAGCTTGGGTACCCCAGGGACCCCCTATGGCTACACCTTC